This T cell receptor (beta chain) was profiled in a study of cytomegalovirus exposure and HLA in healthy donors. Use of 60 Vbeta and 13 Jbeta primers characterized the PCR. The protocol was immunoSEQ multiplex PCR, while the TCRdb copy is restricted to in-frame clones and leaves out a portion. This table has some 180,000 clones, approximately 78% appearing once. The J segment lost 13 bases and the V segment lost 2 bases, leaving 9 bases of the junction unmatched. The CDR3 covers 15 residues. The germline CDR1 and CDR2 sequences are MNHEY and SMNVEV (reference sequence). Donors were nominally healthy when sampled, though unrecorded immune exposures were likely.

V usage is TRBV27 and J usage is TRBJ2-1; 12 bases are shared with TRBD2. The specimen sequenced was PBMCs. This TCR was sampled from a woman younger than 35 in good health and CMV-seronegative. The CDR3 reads CASSLRAETSGRQFF. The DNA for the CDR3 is TGTGCCAGCAGTTTAAGGGCAGAGACTAGCGGGAGACAGTTCTTC.